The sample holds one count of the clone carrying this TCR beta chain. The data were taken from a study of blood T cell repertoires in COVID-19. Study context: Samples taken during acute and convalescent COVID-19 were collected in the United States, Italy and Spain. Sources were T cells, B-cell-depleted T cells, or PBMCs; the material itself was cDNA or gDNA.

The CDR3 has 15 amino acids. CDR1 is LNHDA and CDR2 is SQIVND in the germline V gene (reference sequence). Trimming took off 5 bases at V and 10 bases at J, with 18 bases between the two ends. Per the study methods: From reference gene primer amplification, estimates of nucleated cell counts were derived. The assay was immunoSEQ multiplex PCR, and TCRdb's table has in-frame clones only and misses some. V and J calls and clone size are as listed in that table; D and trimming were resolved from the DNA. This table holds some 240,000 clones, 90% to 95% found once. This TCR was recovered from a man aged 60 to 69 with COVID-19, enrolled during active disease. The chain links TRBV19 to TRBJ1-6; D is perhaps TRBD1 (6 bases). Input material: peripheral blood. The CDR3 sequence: CASSFEQGRGSPLHF. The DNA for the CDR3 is TGTGCCAGTAGTTTCGAACAGGGTAGGGGGTCACCCCTCCACTTT.